This T cell receptor beta chain was captured in a study of shared T cell receptors in the human thymus. Profiling relied on immunoSEQ multiplex PCR, and the TCRdb table lists in-frame clones only, not all of them. This table has hundreds of thousands of clones, about 87% appearing once. CDR1 and CDR2 from the germline V gene are SQVTM and ANQGSEA. Between the trimmed V and J ends, which lost 6 bases and 2 bases, there was a span of 18 bases. This CDR3 is 15 amino acids long. These records were also assigned to another study, of human thymus T cells.

Sequencing was performed on thymocytes. The sequence was obtained from a boy under two years old with a congenital heart defect. The chain has TRBV29-1 and TRBJ2-3, with a possible D match to TRBD1 (5 bases). In DNA form, the CDR3 reads TGCAGCGTCGCCTACTCAGACAGATACACAGATACGCAGTATTTT. Residues: CSVAYSDRYTDTQYF.